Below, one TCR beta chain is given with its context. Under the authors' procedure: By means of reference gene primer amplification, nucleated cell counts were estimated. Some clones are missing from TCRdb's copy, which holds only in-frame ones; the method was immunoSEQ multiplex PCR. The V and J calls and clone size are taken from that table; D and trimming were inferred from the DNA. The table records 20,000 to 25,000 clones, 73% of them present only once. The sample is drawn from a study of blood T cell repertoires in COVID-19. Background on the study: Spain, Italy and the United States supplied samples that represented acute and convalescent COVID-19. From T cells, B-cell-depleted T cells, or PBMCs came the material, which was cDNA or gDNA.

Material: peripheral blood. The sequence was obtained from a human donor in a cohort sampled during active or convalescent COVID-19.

CDR3 sequence reads: CSVLGQQETQYF. Written as DNA, the CDR3 is TGCAGCGTTCTGGGCCAACAAGAGACCCAGTACTTC. J is TRBJ2-5 and V is TRBV29-1; D uncertain. Looked up from germline, CDR1 is SQVTM and CDR2 is ANQGSEA. The CDR3 runs 12 residues. V dropped 5 bases and J dropped 2 bases, with 9 bases sitting between them.